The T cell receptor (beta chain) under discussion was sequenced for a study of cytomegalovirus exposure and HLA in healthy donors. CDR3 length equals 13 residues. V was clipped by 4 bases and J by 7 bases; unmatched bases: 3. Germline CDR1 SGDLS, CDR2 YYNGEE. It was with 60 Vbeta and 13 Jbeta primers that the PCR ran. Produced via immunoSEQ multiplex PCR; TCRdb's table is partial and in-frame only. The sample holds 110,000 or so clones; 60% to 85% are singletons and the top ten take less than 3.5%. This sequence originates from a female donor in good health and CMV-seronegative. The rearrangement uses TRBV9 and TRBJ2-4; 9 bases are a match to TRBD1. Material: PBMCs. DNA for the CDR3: TGTGCCAGCAGCACAGGGGGCGAGAACATTCAGTACTTC. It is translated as CASSTGGENIQYF.